This T cell receptor beta chain emerged from a study of PD-1 blockade in mismatch repair-deficient tumors. Study-level findings and limits: Tumor-resident clones, often absent from pretreatment blood, expanded after pembrolizumab and then contracted.

Germline V gives CDR1 SNHLY, CDR2 FYNNEI. J lost 1 base, V lost 7 bases, and 6 bases had no gene match. This CDR3 is built from 14 residues. Clones were read by immunoSEQ multiplex PCR, and TCRdb kept only the in-frame ones, dropping some. The sample holds about 34,000 clones, 75% to 90% seen once. This clone was detected once. The antigen is undetermined. The rearrangement joins TRBV2 to TRBJ1-1, with 7 bases identical to TRBD1. Sequences were derived from PBMCs, sampled around 6 weeks after starting pembrolizumab. The sequence derives from an adult with mismatch repair-deficient cancer. The CDR3 here is CASTSQGQNTEAFF. DNA of the CDR3: TGTGCCAGCACGTCACAGGGGCAGAACACTGAAGCTTTCTTT.